One TCR beta chain is described in this entry. Its antigen is not known. V lost 6 bases and J lost 8; bases outside the gene matches: 8. Germline V lookup: CDR1 SQVTM, CDR2 ANQGSEA. The CDR3 is 12 residues long. This entry belongs to a study of blood T cells in healthy people across ages. The study's findings and limits: The lack of PBMC sorting stopped any conclusive naive versus antigen-experienced comparison.

Through a sample-barcoded 5' primer and a J-beta primer mix, a second PCR was run for 7 to 11 cycles. Each single sample gave us at least 2.5 million CDR3-containing paired-end reads. TCRdb re-called the 5' RACE reads with MiXCR, one entry per CDR3 protein. The table records 1.5 million to 2 million distinct CDR3 sequences, roughly 50% of them present only once. Donor samples were obtained from healthy Caucasian individuals from Russia, aged about 6 to 100. The source of this sequence is a woman between 40 and 50 years old in good health. The gene calls are TRBV29-1 and TRBJ1-2; 8 bases are shared with TRBD1. Sequenced material: blood. CDR3 in DNA: TGCAGCGTCTCCAGACAGGGGTTCGGCTACACCTTC. Its translation is CSVSRQGFGYTF.